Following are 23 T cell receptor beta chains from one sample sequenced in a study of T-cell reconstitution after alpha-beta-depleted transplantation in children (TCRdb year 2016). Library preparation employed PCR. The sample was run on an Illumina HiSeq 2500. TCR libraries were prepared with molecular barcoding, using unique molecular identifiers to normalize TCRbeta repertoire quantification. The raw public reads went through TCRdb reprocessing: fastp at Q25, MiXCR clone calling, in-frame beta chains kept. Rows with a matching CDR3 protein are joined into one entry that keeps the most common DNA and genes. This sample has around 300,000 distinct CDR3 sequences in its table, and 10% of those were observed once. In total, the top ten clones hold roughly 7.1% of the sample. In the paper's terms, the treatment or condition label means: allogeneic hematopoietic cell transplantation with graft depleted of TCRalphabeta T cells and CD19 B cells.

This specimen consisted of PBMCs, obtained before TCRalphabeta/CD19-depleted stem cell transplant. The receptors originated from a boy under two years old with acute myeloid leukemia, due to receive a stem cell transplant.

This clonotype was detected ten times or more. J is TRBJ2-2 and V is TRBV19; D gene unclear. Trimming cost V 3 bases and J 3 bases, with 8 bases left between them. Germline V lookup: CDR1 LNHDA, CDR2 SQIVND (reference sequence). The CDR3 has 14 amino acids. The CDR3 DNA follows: TGTGCCAGTAGTATCTATCAGTACACCGGGGAGCTGTTTTTT. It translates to CASSIYQYTGELFF.

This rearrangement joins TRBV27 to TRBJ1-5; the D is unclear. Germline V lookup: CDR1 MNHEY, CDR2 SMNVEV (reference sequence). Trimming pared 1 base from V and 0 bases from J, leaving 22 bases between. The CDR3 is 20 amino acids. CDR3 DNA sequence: TGTGCCAGCAGTTTATACCCCCCCTACAGAGACCTATATAGCAATCAGCCCCAGCATTTT. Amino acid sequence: CASSLYPPYRDLYSNQPQHF.

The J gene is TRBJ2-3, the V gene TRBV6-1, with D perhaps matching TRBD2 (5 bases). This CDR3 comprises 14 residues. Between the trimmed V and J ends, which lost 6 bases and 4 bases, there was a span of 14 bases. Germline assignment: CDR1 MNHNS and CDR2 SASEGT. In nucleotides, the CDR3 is TGTGCCAGCAGACCCCGATCCGGGGCAGATACGCAGTATTTT. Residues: CASRPRSGADTQYF.

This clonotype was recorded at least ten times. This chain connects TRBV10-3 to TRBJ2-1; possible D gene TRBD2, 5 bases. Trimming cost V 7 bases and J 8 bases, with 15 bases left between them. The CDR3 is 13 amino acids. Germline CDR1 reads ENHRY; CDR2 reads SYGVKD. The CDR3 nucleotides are TGTGCCATCAACCCTGAACTAGTCTATGAGCAGTTCTTC. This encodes CAINPELVYEQFF.

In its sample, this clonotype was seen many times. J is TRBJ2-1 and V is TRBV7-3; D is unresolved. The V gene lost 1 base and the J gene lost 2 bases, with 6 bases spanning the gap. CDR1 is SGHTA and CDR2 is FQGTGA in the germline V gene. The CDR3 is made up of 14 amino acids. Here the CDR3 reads CASSLKGAYNEQFF. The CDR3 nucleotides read TGTGCCAGCAGCTTAAAAGGTGCCTACAATGAGCAGTTCTTC.

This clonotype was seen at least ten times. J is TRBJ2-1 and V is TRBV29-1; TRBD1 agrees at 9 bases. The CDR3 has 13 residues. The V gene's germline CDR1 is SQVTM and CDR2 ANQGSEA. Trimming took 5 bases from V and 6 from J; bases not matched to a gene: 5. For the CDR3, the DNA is TGCAGCGTTTGGGACAGGGTTGGCAATGAGCAGTTCTTC. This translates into CSVWDRVGNEQFF.

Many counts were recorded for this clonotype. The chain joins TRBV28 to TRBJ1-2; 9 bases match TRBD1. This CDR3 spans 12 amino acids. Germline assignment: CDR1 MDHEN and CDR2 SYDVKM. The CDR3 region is CASDRGNYGYTF. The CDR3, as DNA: TGTGCTAGTGACAGGGGGAACTATGGCTACACCTTC.

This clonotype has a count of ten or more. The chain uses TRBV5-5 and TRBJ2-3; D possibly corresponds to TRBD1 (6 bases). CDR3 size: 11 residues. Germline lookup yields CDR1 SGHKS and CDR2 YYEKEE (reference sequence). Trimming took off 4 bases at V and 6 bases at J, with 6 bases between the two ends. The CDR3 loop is CASSQGDTQYF. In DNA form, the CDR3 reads TGTGCCAGCAGCCAGGGGGATACGCAGTATTTT.

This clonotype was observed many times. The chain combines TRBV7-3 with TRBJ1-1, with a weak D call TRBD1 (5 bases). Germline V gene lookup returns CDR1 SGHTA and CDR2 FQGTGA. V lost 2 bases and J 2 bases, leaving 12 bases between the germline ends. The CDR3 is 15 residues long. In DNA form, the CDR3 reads TGTGCCAGCAGCTTAGGGGGTGCAGAAAACACTGAAGCTTTCTTT. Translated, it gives CASSLGGAENTEAFF.

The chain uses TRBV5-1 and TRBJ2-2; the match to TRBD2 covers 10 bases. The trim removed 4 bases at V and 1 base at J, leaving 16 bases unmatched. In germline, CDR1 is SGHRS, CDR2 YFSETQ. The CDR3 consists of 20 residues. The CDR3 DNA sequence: TGCGCCAGCAGCGGGGGACTCCTAGCGGGGGCCAATATGAACACCGGGGAGCTGTTTTTT. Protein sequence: CASSGGLLAGANMNTGELFF.

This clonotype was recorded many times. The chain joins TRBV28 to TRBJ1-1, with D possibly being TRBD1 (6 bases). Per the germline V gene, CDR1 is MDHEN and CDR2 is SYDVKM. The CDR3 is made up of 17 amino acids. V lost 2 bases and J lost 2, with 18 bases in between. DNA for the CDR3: TGTGCCAGCAGTTTAAATTGGGGGCAGGGCCTAAACACTGAAGCTTTCTTT. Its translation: CASSLNWGQGLNTEAFF.

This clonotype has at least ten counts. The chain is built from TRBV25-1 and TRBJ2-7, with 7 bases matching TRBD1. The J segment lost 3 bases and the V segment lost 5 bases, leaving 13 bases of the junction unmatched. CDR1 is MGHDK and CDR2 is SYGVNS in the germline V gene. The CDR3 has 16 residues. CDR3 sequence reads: CASSLSSRTGVYEQYF. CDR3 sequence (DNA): TGTGCCAGCAGTTTATCTTCGAGGACAGGAGTCTACGAGCAGTACTTC.

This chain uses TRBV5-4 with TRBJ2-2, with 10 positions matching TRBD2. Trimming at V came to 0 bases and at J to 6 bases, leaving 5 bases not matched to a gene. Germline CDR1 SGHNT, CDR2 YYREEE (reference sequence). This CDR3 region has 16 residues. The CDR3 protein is CASSLASGGAPGELFF. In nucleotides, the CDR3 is TGTGCCAGCAGCTTGGCCAGCGGGGGGGCCCCCGGGGAGCTGTTTTTT.

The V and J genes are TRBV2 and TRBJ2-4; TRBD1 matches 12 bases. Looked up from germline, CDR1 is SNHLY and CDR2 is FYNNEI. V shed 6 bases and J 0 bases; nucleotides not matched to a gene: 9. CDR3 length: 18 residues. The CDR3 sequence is CASSAGTGGPLAKNIQYF. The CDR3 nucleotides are TGTGCCAGCAGCGCCGGGACAGGGGGCCCCCTAGCCAAAAACATTCAGTACTTC.

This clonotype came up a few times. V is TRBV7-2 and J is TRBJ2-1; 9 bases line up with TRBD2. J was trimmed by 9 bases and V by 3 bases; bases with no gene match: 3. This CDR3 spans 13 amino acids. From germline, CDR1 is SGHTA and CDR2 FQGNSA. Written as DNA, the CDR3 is TGTGCCAGCAGCTTGGGACTAGCTTTTGAGCAGTTCTTC. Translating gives CASSLGLAFEQFF.

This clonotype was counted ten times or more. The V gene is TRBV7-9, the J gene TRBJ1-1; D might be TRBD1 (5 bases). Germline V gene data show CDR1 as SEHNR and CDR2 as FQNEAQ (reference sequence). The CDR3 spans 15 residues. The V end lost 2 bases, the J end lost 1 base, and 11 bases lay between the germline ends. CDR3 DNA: TGTGCCAGCAGCTTAAAACAGGCGGGGAACACTGAAGCTTTCTTT. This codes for CASSLKQAGNTEAFF.

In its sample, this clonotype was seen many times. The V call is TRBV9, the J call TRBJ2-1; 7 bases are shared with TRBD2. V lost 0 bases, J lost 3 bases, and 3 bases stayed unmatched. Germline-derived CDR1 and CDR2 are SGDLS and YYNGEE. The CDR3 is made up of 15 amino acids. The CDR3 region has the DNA TGTGCCAGCAGCGTAGGGCTAGCGGACTACAATGAGCAGTTCTTC. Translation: CASSVGLADYNEQFF. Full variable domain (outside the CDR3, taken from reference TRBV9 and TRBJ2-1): DSGVTQTPKHLITATGQRVTLRCSPRSGDLSVYWYQQSLDQGLQFLIQYYNGEERAKGNILERFSAQQFPDLHSELNLSSLELGDSALYFCASSVGLADYNEQFFGPGTRLTVL.

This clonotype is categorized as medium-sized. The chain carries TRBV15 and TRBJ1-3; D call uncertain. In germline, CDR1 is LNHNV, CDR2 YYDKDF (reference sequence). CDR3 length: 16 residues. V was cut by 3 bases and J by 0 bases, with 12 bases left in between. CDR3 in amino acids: CATSSQVASSGNTIYF. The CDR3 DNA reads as TGTGCCACCAGCAGCCAAGTGGCCAGCTCTGGAAACACCATATATTTT.

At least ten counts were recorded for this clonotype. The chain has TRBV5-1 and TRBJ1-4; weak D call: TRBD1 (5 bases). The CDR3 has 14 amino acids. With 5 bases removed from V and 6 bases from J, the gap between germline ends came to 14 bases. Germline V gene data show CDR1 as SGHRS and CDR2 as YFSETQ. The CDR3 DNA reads TGCGCCAGCAGGATTAACAGGCCTGATGAAAAACTGTTTTTT. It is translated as CASRINRPDEKLFF.

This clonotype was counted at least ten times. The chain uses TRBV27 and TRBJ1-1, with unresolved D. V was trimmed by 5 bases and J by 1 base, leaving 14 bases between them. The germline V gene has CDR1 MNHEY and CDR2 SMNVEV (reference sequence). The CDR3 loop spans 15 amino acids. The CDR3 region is CASSPLRDGNTEAFF. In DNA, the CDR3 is TGTGCCAGCAGTCCGCTGCGGGATGGGAACACTGAAGCTTTCTTT.

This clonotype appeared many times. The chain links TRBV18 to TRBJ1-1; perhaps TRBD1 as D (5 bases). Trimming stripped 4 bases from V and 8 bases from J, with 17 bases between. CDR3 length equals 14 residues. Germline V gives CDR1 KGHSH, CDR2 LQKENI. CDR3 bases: TGTGCCAGCTCACGCCTGAGGGGCGCCCAAGAAGCTTTCTTT. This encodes CASSRLRGAQEAFF.

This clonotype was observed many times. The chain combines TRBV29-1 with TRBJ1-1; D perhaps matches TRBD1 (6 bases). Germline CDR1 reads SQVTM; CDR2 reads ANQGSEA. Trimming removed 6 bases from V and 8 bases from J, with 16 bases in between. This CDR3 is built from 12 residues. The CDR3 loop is CSVKLGQLEAFF. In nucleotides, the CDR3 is TGCAGCGTAAAACTCGGACAGCTAGAAGCTTTCTTT.

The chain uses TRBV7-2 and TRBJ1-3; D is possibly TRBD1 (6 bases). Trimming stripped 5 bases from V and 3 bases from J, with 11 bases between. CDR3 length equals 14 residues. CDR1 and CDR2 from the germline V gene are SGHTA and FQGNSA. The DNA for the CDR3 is TGTGCCAGCAGCACAGGGTTTGGTGGAAACACCATATATTTT. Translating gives CASSTGFGGNTIYF.